The 8 T cell receptor beta chains given below trace back to one sample, sequenced in a study of cytomegalovirus exposure and HLA in healthy donors. 13 Jbeta primers and 60 Vbeta primers were used for the PCR. Clones were read by immunoSEQ multiplex PCR, and TCRdb kept only the in-frame ones, dropping some. The table records around 120,000 clones, around 80% of them present only once. Input material: PBMCs. The receptor source for this set is a woman in her thirties or forties in good health and CMV-seropositive.

V is TRBV5-5 and J is TRBJ1-6, with TRBD1 identical over 8 bases. The V gene end was trimmed by 4 bases and the J gene end by 7 bases; junction bases not matched to a gene: 7. This CDR3 has 15 residues. Germline V gene data show CDR1 as SGHKS and CDR2 as YYEKEE (reference sequence). The CDR3 sequence is CASSQMDRANSPLHF. CDR3 in DNA: TGTGCCAGCAGCCAGATGGACAGGGCGAATTCACCCCTCCACTTT.

J is TRBJ2-2 and V is TRBV6-5; D might be TRBD2 (5 bases). CDR1 and CDR2 from the germline V gene are MNHEY and SVGAGI. CDR3 length: 14 residues. V lost 5 bases and J lost 6, with 13 bases in between. The CDR3 DNA follows: TGTGCCAGCAGTCGCCCTCTAGCCGCCGGGGAGCTGTTTTTT. Protein: CASSRPLAAGELFF.

This chain links TRBV18 with TRBJ1-1; D is perhaps TRBD1 (5 bases). Germline values: CDR1 KGHSH, CDR2 LQKENI. Between the trimmed V and J ends, which lost 3 bases and 3 bases, there was a span of 8 bases. The CDR3 spans 13 residues. The CDR3 bases are TGTGCCAGCTCACCGCTACAGGACACTGAAGCTTTCTTT. Residues: CASSPLQDTEAFF.

A word on this clone: A junction end diverges from the germline sequence, so it may reflect a read error. Other DNA variants within this sample encode the same CDR3. The chain uses TRBV27 and TRBJ1-6; D perhaps matches TRBD1 (6 bases). Germline CDR1 is MNHEY and CDR2 is SMNVEV (reference sequence). The CDR3 runs to 13 residues. CDR3 loop: CASSNRDNSPLHF. The CDR3 bases are TGTGCCAGCAGTAACAGGGATAATTCCCCCCTCCACTTT.

The CDR3 coding sequence is TGTGCCAGCTCCGCGTTAACAGGCTCCTACGAGCAGTACTTC. It is translated as CASSALTGSYEQYF. The V and J genes are TRBV18 and TRBJ2-7; TRBD1 is a possible D gene (5 bases). V lost 6 bases, J lost 0 bases, and 12 bases lay in between. The V gene's germline CDR1 is KGHSH and CDR2 LQKENI. The CDR3 extends over 14 amino acids. Full variable domain (remainder filled in from reference TRBV18 and TRBJ2-7): NAGVMQNPRHLVRRRGQEARLRCSPMKGHSHVYWYRQLPEEGLKFMVYLQKENIIDESGMPKERFSAEFPKEGPSILRIQQVVRGDSAAYFCASSALTGSYEQYFGPGTRLTVT.

CDR3 DNA: TGTGCCAGCAGCCTTCCAGGGGCCTCCTACGAGCAGTACTTC. Translated: CASSLPGASYEQYF. The gene calls are TRBV7-9 and TRBJ2-7; possibly TRBD1 for D (6 bases). Germline V lookup: CDR1 SEHNR, CDR2 FQNEAQ (reference sequence). The CDR3 is made up of 14 amino acids. Deletions cut 5 bases from V and 0 bases from J, with 11 bases between.

V gene TRBV5-4 combines with J gene TRBJ2-7; D might be TRBD1 (6 bases). The CDR3 extends over 14 amino acids. V dropped 2 bases and J dropped 2 bases, with 11 bases sitting between them. Germline CDR1 is SGHNT and CDR2 is YYREEE (reference sequence). This chain's CDR3 is CASSFRGPPYEQYF. The CDR3 region has the DNA TGTGCCAGCAGCTTCAGGGGTCCTCCCTACGAGCAGTACTTC.

V gene TRBV15 combines with J gene TRBJ2-1; D unclear. The CDR3 is 14 residues long. Germline CDR1 reads LNHNV; CDR2 reads YYDKDF (reference sequence). V lost 0 bases to trimming and J lost 3 bases, with 6 bases between them. CDR3 sequence: CATSRETYYNEQFF. In nucleotides, the CDR3 is TGTGCCACCAGCAGAGAGACATACTACAATGAGCAGTTCTTC.